Below, 30 T cell receptor beta chains from the same sample are listed, as sequenced in a study of T cell responses to AZD1222 COVID-19 vaccine. The protocol was immunoSEQ multiplex PCR, while the TCRdb copy is restricted to in-frame clones and leaves out a portion. Here the sample spans about 110,000 clones, about 90% being singletons. The sequencing here drew on peripheral blood, taken on day 0 of AZD1222 vaccination. Receptors originate from an adult in good health.

J is TRBJ2-2 and V is TRBV7-3, with D unresolved. The V gene's germline CDR1 is SGHTA and CDR2 FQGTGA. Deletions cut 6 bases from V and 0 bases from J, with 8 bases between. This CDR3 comprises 14 residues. CDR3 nucleotides: TGTGCCAGCAGGACCGCCCCGAACACCGGGGAGCTGTTTTTT. Its translation: CASRTAPNTGELFF.

The V call is TRBV6-5, the J call TRBJ1-4, with D tentatively TRBD1 (5 bases). V was trimmed by 5 bases and J by 8 bases, leaving 9 bases between them. This CDR3 is built from 12 residues. The germline gives CDR1 MNHEY, CDR2 SVGAGI. The CDR3 reads CASSPSGEKLFF. Here the CDR3 DNA reads TGTGCCAGCAGTCCCTCAGGGGAAAAACTGTTTTTT.

The chain uses TRBV23-1 and TRBJ1-1, with TRBD1 matching over 7 bases. TRBV23-1 is treated as an ORF (open reading frame) with a function not yet certain. The CDR3 has 15 amino acids. Unmatched junction bases numbered 7, after V lost 2 bases and J lost 4 bases. The DNA of the CDR3 is TGCGCCAGCAGTCAAGATTACAGGGGTAGCACTGAAGCTTTCTTT. It yields the protein CASSQDYRGSTEAFF.

The chain's CDR3 is CAWSRSQETQYF. In nucleotides, the CDR3 is TGTGCCTGGAGTAGGTCCCAAGAGACCCAGTACTTC. The chain links TRBV30 to TRBJ2-5; no clear D gene. The germline V and J ends were trimmed by 2 bases and 1 base, with 5 bases remaining between them. The CDR3 is 12 amino acids. The germline V gene encodes CDR1 GTSNPN and CDR2 SVGIG (reference sequence).

This chain joins TRBV4-3 and TRBJ2-5, with D tentatively TRBD1 (5 bases). Germline V gives CDR1 LGHNA, CDR2 YSLEER. The CDR3 sequence is 15 residues long. V was cut by 0 bases and J by 1 base, with 9 bases left in between. As DNA, the CDR3 is TGCGCCAGCAGCCAAGATAGGCAGGGCCAAGAGACCCAGTACTTC. Protein product: CASSQDRQGQETQYF.

V and J are TRBV5-1 and TRBJ1-1, with D perhaps matching TRBD1 (5 bases). Germline loops: CDR1 SGHRS, CDR2 YFSETQ. The CDR3 extends over 15 amino acids. Trimming removed 5 bases from V and 1 base from J, with 15 bases in between. The CDR3 protein is CASRRTPDPNTEAFF. The CDR3 DNA reads TGCGCCAGCAGGAGGACACCCGATCCGAACACTGAAGCTTTCTTT.

The gene calls are TRBV21-1 and TRBJ1-1; the D call TRBD1 from the table was never checked on the DNA. TRBV21-1 is a pseudogene locus. The CDR3 runs to 18 residues. CDR3 sequence: CASSKPRTGGEIVTEAFF. CDR3 nucleotides: TGTGCCAGCAGCAAACCCCGGACAGGGGGCGAGATTGTCACTGAAGCTTTCTTT.

This chain joins TRBV12-3 or TRBV12-4 and TRBJ1-2, with D maybe TRBD1 (6 bases). The CDR3 sequence is 13 residues long. The V gene lost 5 bases and the J gene lost 6 bases, with 13 bases spanning the gap. The DNA for the CDR3 is TGTGCCAGCAGTCCTCTGCAGGGGAATGGCTACACCTTC. The encoded protein is CASSPLQGNGYTF.

The V call is TRBV5-4, the J call TRBJ2-3, with D perhaps matching TRBD1 (6 bases). Trimming pared 1 base from V and 7 bases from J, leaving 16 bases between. This CDR3 is built from 15 residues. Looked up from germline, CDR1 is SGHNT and CDR2 is YYREEE (reference sequence). CDR3 in DNA: TGTGCCAGCAGCTTGAGGGGGTACGAGGGGAATACGCAGTATTTT. Residues: CASSLRGYEGNTQYF.

The chain recombines TRBV6-5 with TRBJ1-5; D unresolved. V lost 5 bases, J lost 6 bases, and 14 bases lay in between. The CDR3 has 14 amino acids. Germline V CDR1 and CDR2: MNHEY, SVGAGI. The CDR3: CASSTTPRIQPQHF. CDR3 nucleotides: TGTGCCAGCAGTACTACACCCCGGATTCAGCCCCAGCATTTT.

V is TRBV6-5 and J is TRBJ1-1; 7 nucleotides agree with TRBD1. The germline gives CDR1 MNHEY, CDR2 SVGAGI. With V trimmed by 9 bases and J by 1 base, 2 bases remained unmatched. The CDR3 is 12 amino acids. The chain's CDR3 is CASQGENTEAFF. The CDR3 DNA reads TGTGCCAGTCAGGGGGAGAACACTGAAGCTTTCTTT.

The chain recombines TRBV19 with TRBJ2-7, with D perhaps TRBD2 (7 bases). CDR3 length equals 14 residues. In germline, CDR1 is LNHDA, CDR2 SQIVND (reference sequence). Deletions cut 8 bases from V and 0 bases from J, with 14 bases between. CDR3 in amino acids: CASGRGGISYEQYF. CDR3 in DNA: TGTGCCAGTGGCAGGGGAGGGATCTCCTACGAGCAGTACTTC.

The rearrangement uses TRBV5-4 and TRBJ1-2; D not certain. Germline CDR1 is SGHNT and CDR2 is YYREEE (reference sequence). The germline V and J ends were trimmed by 3 bases and 4 bases, with 10 bases remaining between them. The CDR3 has 13 amino acids. CDR3 residues: CASSSWNIYGYTF. For the CDR3, the DNA is TGTGCCAGCAGCTCCTGGAATATCTATGGCTACACCTTC.

The chain couples TRBV5-1 to TRBJ2-3; 8 positions agree with TRBD2. The V and J ends lost 0 bases and 2 bases, in that order; junction bases with no gene match: 20. Germline CDR1 SGHRS, CDR2 YFSETQ. The CDR3 covers 21 residues. The CDR3 reads CASSLALGGGPSRLITDTQYF. The DNA for the CDR3 is TGCGCCAGCAGCTTGGCCCTCGGGGGGGGGCCATCACGACTAATCACAGATACGCAGTATTTT. Supplemented by reference TRBV5-1 and TRBJ2-3, the full variable domain reads KAGVTQTPRYLIKTRGQQVTLSCSPISGHRSVSWYQQTPGQGLQFLFEYFSETQRNKGNFPGRFSGRQFSNSRSEMNVSTLELGDSALYLCASSLALGGGPSRLITDTQYFGPGTRLTVL.

The V call is TRBV12-3 or TRBV12-4, the J call TRBJ2-3; 8 positions agree with TRBD2. V shed 2 bases and J 6 bases; nucleotides not matched to a gene: 1. The length of the CDR3 is 13 residues. The CDR3 loop reads CASSLRGGDTQYF. CDR3 in DNA: TGTGCCAGCAGTTTACGCGGGGGGGATACGCAGTATTTT.

The J gene is TRBJ2-7, the V gene TRBV11-3; no clear D. The CDR3 covers 13 residues. Germline V gene lookup returns CDR1 SGHNT and CDR2 YENEEA. Trimming cost V 1 base and J 0 bases, with 4 bases left between them. The CDR3 protein is CASSLGGSYEQYF. The CDR3, as DNA: TGTGCCAGCAGCTTAGGGGGCTCCTACGAGCAGTACTTC.

The gene calls are TRBV28 and TRBJ1-2; D is possibly TRBD1 (5 bases). The V end was cut by 6 bases, the J end by 2 bases, with 13 bases between. Germline CDR1 is MDHEN and CDR2 is SYDVKM. The CDR3 loop spans 14 amino acids. The CDR3 is CASRGERANYGYTF. CDR3 DNA sequence: TGTGCCAGCAGAGGGGAGCGGGCAAACTATGGCTACACCTTC.

With respect to this clone: The sample holds other DNA sequences that translate to the same CDR3. The chain is built from TRBV10-3 and TRBJ1-2, with TRBD1 matching over 7 bases. Germline V CDR1 and CDR2: ENHRY, SYGVKD. V trimming: 2 bases; J trimming: 4 bases; junction bases outside the gene matches: 4. The CDR3 is made up of 14 amino acids. The CDR3 reads CAISEAGTAYGYTF. The DNA of the CDR3 is TGTGCCATCAGTGAGGCCGGGACAGCCTATGGCTACACCTTC.

This chain joins TRBV6-2 or TRBV6-3 and TRBJ2-7, with D maybe TRBD2 (5 bases). V lost 0 bases, J lost 7 bases, and 13 bases lay in between. This CDR3 has 14 residues. The germline CDR1 and CDR2 sequences are MNHEY and SVGEGT. CDR3: CASSYSKVGGEQYF. The CDR3 region has the DNA TGTGCCAGCAGTTACTCGAAGGTCGGCGGGGAGCAGTACTTC.

The V gene is TRBV5-6, the J gene TRBJ1-4; D is ambiguous. The CDR3 has 12 residues. In germline, CDR1 is SGHDT, CDR2 YYEEEE. Deletions cut 0 bases from V and 5 bases from J, with 2 bases between. The CDR3 bases are TGTGCCAGCAGCTTGGTCAATGAAAAACTGTTTTTT. It is translated as CASSLVNEKLFF.

The gene calls are TRBV6-5 and TRBJ1-2, with a weak D call TRBD1 (5 bases). The CDR3 totals 14 residues. The V end was cut by 0 bases, the J end by 4 bases, with 9 bases between. From germline, CDR1 is MNHEY and CDR2 SVGAGI. Here the CDR3 reads CASSYSGPPYGYTF. CDR3 bases: TGTGCCAGCAGTTACTCGGGACCCCCCTATGGCTACACCTTC.

The genes are TRBV2 and TRBJ1-2, with a weak D call TRBD1 (6 bases). V was trimmed by 1 base and J by 8 bases, leaving 11 bases between them. The CDR3 spans 13 residues. The germline gives CDR1 SNHLY, CDR2 FYNNEI. As DNA, the CDR3 is TGTGCCAGCAGTGAAGTCAGGGGTGGGGGCTACACCTTC. Residues: CASSEVRGGGYTF.

CDR3 protein: CASSEGGRDQPQHF. In nucleotides, the CDR3 is TGTGCCAGCAGTGAAGGGGGCCGAGATCAGCCCCAGCATTTT. The chain links TRBV2 to TRBJ1-5, with D perhaps TRBD1 (5 bases). Germline lookup yields CDR1 SNHLY and CDR2 FYNNEI. Trimming shortened V by 1 base and J by 5 bases, and 9 bases separated the two germline ends. The CDR3 has 14 residues.

On this clone itself: Germline is not matched at one junction end, which may reflect a read error. The chain links TRBV18 to TRBJ1-3, with unresolved D. Per germline, CDR1 KGHSH and CDR2 LQKENI. The CDR3 runs 14 residues. DNA for the CDR3: TGTGCCAGCTCACCCGCTAGCTCTGGAAACAGCATATATTTT. Encoded protein: CASSPASSGNSIYF.

The chain is built from TRBV2 and TRBJ2-1, with 11 nucleotides matching TRBD2. V was clipped by 3 bases and J by 7 bases; unmatched bases: 8. This CDR3 comprises 16 residues. CDR1 and CDR2 (germline): SNHLY, FYNNEI. CDR3 region: CASSDWTSGPSNEQFF. The CDR3 bases are TGTGCCAGCAGTGATTGGACTAGCGGGCCCTCGAATGAGCAGTTCTTC.

J is TRBJ2-2 and V is TRBV7-3, with TRBD2 identical over 11 bases. This CDR3 has 16 residues. With V trimmed by 1 base and J by 4 bases, 2 bases remained unmatched. From germline, CDR1 is SGHTA and CDR2 FQGTGA. This CDR3 is CASSLRLAGSTGELFF. CDR3 in DNA: TGTGCCAGCAGCTTAAGACTAGCGGGGAGCACCGGGGAGCTGTTTTTT.

This chain links TRBV19 with TRBJ2-5, with a possible D match to TRBD1 (6 bases). CDR1 and CDR2 (germline): LNHDA, SQIVND (reference sequence). V lost 3 bases, J lost 5 bases, and 13 bases lay in between. The CDR3 loop spans 14 amino acids. The DNA for the CDR3 is TGTGCCAGTAGTATGACAGGACCTCGGGAGACCCAGTACTTC. Protein product: CASSMTGPRETQYF.

The rearrangement links TRBV12-5 to TRBJ2-2; 9 bases match TRBD2. The CDR3 consists of 16 residues. CDR1 is LGHNT, CDR2 FRNRAP, per germline. The trim removed 0 bases at V and 8 bases at J, leaving 7 bases unmatched. The DNA of the CDR3 is TGTGCTAGTGGTTTGGTTCTTAGCGGGGGAGTAGGGGAGCTGTTTTTT. Translated: CASGLVLSGGVGELFF.

This chain uses TRBV4-1 with TRBJ1-1; D is ambiguous. V was clipped by 8 bases and J by 4 bases, with 23 bases between them. The CDR3 extends over 16 amino acids. The V gene's germline CDR1 is MGHRA and CDR2 YSYEKL. DNA for the CDR3: TGCGCCAGCGCCGGTGAGGGAGGGCACATGAGCACTGAAGCTTTCTTT. Translated, it gives CASAGEGGHMSTEAFF.

This sequence joins TRBV6-2 or TRBV6-3 and TRBJ1-1, with 7 positions matching TRBD1. Losses at the gene ends were 5 bases for V and 6 bases for J; bases not matched to a gene: 3. This CDR3 comprises 12 residues. The germline V gene encodes CDR1 MNHEY and CDR2 SVGEGT. CDR3 loop: CASSLQGSEAFF. The CDR3 DNA is TGTGCCAGCAGTCTACAGGGGTCTGAAGCTTTCTTT.